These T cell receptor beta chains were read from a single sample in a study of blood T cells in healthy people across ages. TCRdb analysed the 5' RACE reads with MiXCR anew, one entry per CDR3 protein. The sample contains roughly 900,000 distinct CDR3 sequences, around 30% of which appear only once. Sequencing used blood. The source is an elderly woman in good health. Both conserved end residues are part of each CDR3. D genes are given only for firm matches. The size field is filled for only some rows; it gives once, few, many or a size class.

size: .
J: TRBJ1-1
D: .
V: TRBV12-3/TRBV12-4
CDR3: CASSLFSGRSLISEAFF
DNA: TGTGCCAGCAGTTTGTTTTCAGGGAGGTCGTTAATTTCTGAAGCTTTCTTT

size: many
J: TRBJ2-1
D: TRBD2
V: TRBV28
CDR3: CASSAVAGGHNEQFF
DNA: TGTGCCAGCAGTGCAGTAGCGGGGGGGCACAATGAGCAGTTCTTC

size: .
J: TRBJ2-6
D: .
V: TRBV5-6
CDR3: CASSLVVGFGSNVRTF
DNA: .

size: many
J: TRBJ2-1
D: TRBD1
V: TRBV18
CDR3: CASSPLTGVVEQFF
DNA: TGTGCCAGCTCACCACTTACAGGGGTTGTTGAGCAGTTCTTC

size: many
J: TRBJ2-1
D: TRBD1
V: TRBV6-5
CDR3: CASSSGQGTASYNEQFF
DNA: TGTGCCAGCAGTTCGGGACAGGGGACCGCCTCCTACAATGAGCAGTTCTTC

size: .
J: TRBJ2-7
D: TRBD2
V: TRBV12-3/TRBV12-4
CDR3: CASSPRLAGGPSYEQYF
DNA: TGTGCCAGCAGTCCCCGACTAGCGGGAGGCCCTTCCTACGAGCAGTACTTC

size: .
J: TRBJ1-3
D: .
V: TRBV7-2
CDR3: CASSLEHLGNTRYF
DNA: TGTGCCAGCAGCTTAGAGCATCTCGGAAACACCAGATATTTT

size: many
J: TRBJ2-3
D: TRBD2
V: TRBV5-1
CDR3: CASGGLAGLTDTQYF
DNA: TGCGCCAGCGGCGGACTAGCGGGGCTCACAGATACGCAGTATTTT

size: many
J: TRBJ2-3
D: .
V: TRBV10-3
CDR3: CAISESFGEAGDTQYF
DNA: TGTGCCATCAGTGAGTCTTTTGGGGAGGCGGGAGATACGCAGTATTTT

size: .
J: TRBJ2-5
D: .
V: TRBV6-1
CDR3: CASSDLDRDSEQYF
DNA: TGTGCCAGCAGTGATTTGGACCGTGACTCTGAGCAGTACTTC

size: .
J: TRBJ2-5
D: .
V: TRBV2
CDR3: CASNGDQETQYF
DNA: TGTGCCAGCAACGGAGATCAAGAGACCCAGTACTTC

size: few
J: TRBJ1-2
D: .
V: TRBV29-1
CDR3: CSIQGIEGRALYGYTF
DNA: TGCAGCATTCAGGGGATTGAGGGCCGAGCCCTCTATGGCTACACCTTC

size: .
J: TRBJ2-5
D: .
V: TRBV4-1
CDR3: CASSHGNRVGETQYF
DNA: TGCGCCAGCAGCCATGGTAACAGGGTGGGAGAGACCCAGTACTTC

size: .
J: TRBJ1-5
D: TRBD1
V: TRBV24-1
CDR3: CATSDSARGSINQPQHF
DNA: TGTGCCACCAGTGATTCGGCCAGGGGGTCCATCAATCAGCCCCAGCATTTT

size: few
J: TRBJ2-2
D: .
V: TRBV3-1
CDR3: CASSTDAELFF
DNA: TGTGCCAGCAGCACCGATGCCGAGCTGTTTTTT

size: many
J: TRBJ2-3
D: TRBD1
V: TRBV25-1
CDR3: CASSDGTGSTDTQYF
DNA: TGTGCCAGCAGTGATGGGACAGGGAGCACAGATACGCAGTATTTT

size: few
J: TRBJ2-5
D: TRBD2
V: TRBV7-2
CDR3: CASSLRWGLADQETQYF
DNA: TGTGCCAGCAGCTTGAGGTGGGGACTAGCGGACCAAGAGACCCAGTACTTC

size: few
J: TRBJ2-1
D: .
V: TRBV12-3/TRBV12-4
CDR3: CASRGGTGLIYSEQFF
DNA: TGTGCCAGCAGGGGAGGGACAGGTTTAATCTACAGTGAGCAGTTCTTC

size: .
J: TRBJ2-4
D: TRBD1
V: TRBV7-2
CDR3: CASSFQGAAIQYF
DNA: TGTGCCAGCAGCTTCCAGGGGGCGGCCATTCAGTACTTC

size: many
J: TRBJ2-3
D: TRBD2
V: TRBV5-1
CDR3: CASSLAPGGEDTQYF
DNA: TGCGCCAGCAGCTTGGCCCCGGGAGGGGAAGATACGCAGTATTTT

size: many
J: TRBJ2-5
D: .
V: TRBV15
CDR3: CATSFGAQETQYF
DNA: TGTGCCACCAGCTTCGGGGCTCAAGAGACCCAGTACTTC

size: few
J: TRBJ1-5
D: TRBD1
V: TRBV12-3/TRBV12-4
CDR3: CASSLGQEGQPQHF
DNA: TGTGCCAGCAGTCTCGGACAGGAAGGTCAGCCCCAGCATTTT

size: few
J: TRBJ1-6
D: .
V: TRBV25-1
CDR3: CASSEYGRSSSYNSPLHF
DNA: TGTGCCAGCAGTGAATATGGCAGGAGTAGCTCCTATAATTCACCCCTCCACTTT

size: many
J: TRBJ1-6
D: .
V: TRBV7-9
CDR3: CASSTSGESSYNSPLHF
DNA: TGTGCCAGCAGCACCTCAGGGGAGAGCTCCTATAATTCACCCCTCCACTTT

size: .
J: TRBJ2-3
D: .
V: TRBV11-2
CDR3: CASSRPFSGADTQYF
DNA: TGTGCCAGCAGCCGACCGTTTTCCGGAGCAGATACGCAGTATTTT

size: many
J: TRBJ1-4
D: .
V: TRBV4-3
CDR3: CASSYPGASSEKLFF
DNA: TGCGCCAGCAGCTACCCGGGGGCGAGCAGTGAAAAACTGTTTTTT

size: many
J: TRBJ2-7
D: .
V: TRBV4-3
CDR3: CASSQVQGFSYEQYF
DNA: TGCGCCAGCAGCCAAGTGCAGGGATTCAGCTACGAGCAGTACTTC

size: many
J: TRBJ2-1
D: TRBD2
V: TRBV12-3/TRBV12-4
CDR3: CASRPSGEGSYNEQFF
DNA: TGTGCCAGCAGGCCTAGCGGAGAGGGCTCCTACAATGAGCAGTTCTTC

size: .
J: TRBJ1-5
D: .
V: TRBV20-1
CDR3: CSARDGSYNQPQHF
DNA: TGCAGTGCTAGAGATGGGAGCTACAATCAGCCCCAGCATTTT

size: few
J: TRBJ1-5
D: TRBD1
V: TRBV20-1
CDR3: CSARPDRVDNQPQHF
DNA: TGCAGTGCCCGCCCGGACAGGGTCGACAATCAGCCCCAGCATTTT

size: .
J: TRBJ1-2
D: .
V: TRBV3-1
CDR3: CASSPVAGSLGYTF
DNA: TGTGCCAGCAGCCCGGTGGCAGGGTCCCTTGGCTACACCTTC

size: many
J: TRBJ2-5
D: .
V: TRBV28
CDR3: CASRSPTSAQETQYF
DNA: TGTGCCAGCAGATCGCCCACCTCTGCCCAAGAGACCCAGTACTTC

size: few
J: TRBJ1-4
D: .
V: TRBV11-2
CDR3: CASSQMTGTPEKLFF
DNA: TGTGCCAGCAGCCAAATGACAGGAACCCCTGAAAAACTGTTTTTT

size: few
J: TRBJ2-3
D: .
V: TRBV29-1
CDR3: CSGGGRLTKDTQYF
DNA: TGCAGCGGCGGAGGGCGGTTAACAAAGGATACGCAGTATTTT

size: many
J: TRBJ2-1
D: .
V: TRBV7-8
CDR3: CASSFGVVSSYNEQFF
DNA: TGTGCCAGCAGCTTTGGGGTAGTGAGCTCCTACAATGAGCAGTTCTTC

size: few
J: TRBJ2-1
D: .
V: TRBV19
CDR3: CASSTGGGGYNEQFF
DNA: TGTGCCAGTAGTACGGGTGGGGGTGGGTACAATGAGCAGTTCTTC

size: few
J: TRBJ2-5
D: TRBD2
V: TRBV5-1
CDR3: CASTDRLAGRNEQYF
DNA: TGCGCCAGCACCGACCGACTAGCGGGGAGGAATGAGCAGTACTTC

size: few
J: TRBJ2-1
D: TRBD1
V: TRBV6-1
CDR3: CASSVGTGGVPYNEQFF
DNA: TGTGCCAGCAGTGTCGGGACAGGGGGTGTCCCCTACAATGAGCAGTTCTTC

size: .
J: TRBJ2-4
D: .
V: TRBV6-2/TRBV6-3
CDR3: CASSRDGVAKNIQYF
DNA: TGTGCCAGCAGCAGGGACGGAGTAGCCAAAAACATTCAGTACTTC

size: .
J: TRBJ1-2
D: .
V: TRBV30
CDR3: CAWSRQALGYTF
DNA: TGTGCCTGGAGCAGACAGGCCCTCGGCTACACCTTC

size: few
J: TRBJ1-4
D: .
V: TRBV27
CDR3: CATKFSGANEKLFF
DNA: TGTGCCACCAAGTTTTCGGGCGCTAATGAAAAACTGTTTTTT

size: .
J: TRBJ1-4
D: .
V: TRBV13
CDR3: CASSLVNEKLFF
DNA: TGTGCCAGCAGCTTAGTTAATGAAAAACTGTTTTTT

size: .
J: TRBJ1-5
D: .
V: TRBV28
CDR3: CASWVGNQPQHF
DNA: TGTGCCAGTTGGGTAGGCAATCAGCCCCAGCATTTT

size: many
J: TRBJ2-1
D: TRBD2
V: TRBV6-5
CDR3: CASSFTSGGSSSYNEQFF
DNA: TGTGCCAGCAGTTTTACTAGCGGGGGGTCGAGCTCCTACAATGAGCAGTTCTTC

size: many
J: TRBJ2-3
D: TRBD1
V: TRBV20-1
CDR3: CSARDTGENTQYF
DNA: TGCAGTGCTAGAGACACAGGGGAGAATACGCAGTATTTT

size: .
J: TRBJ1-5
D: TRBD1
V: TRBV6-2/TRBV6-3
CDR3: CASSWTGNSNQPQHF
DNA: TGTGCCAGCAGTTGGACAGGTAACTCTAATCAGCCCCAGCATTTT

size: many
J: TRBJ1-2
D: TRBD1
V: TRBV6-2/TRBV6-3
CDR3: CASSYQGTAPKEGYTF
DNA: TGTGCCAGCAGTTACCAAGGGACAGCGCCCAAGGAGGGCTACACCTTC

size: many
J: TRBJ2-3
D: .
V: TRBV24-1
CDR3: CATSASEGTDTQYF
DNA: TGTGCCACCAGTGCCTCCGAGGGCACAGATACGCAGTATTTT

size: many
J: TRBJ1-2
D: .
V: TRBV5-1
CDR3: CASSLGDSNYGYTF
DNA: TGCGCCAGCAGCTTAGGGGATAGTAACTATGGCTACACCTTC

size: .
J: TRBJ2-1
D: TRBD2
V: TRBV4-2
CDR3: CASSLLSGGSSNEQFF
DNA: TGTGCCAGCAGCCTCCTCAGCGGGGGTAGTAGCAATGAGCAGTTCTTC

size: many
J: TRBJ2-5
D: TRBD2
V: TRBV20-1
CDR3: CSASALAGGLETQYF
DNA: TGCAGTGCGAGCGCTCTAGCGGGGGGTCTGGAGACCCAGTACTTC

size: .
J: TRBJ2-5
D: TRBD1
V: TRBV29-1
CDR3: CSLGQSPQETQYF
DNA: TGCAGCTTGGGACAGAGTCCCCAAGAGACCCAGTACTTC

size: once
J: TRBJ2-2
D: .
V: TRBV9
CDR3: CASSRVLDTGELFF
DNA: TGTGCCAGCAGCAGGGTATTGGACACCGGGGAGCTGTTTTTT

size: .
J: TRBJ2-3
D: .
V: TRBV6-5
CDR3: CASRKESDTQYF
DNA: TGTGCCAGCAGAAAAGAATCAGATACGCAGTATTTT

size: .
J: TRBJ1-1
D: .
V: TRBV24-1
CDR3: CATSDFWADEAFF
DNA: TGTGCCACCAGTGATTTCTGGGCGGATGAAGCTTTCTTT